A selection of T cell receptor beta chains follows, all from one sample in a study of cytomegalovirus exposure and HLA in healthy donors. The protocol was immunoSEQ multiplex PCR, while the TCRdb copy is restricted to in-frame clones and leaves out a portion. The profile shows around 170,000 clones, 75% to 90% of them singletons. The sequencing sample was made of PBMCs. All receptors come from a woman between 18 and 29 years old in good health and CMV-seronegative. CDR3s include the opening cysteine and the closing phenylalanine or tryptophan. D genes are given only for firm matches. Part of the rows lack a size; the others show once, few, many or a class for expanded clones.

CDR3 protein: CASRRGLASYEQYF
CDR3 DNA: TGTGCCAGCAGAAGGGGACTAGCTAGCTACGAGCAGTACTTC
V gene: TRBV6-5
J gene: TRBJ2-7
D gene: TRBD2
clone size: -

CDR3 protein: CSSSPDSGKQYF
CDR3 DNA: TGTTCCAGCAGCCCGGACAGCGGAAAGCAGTACTTC
V gene: TRBV7-9
J gene: TRBJ2-7
D gene: -
clone size: -

CDR3 protein: CASRVAGGVSYEQYF
CDR3 DNA: TGTGCCAGCAGGGTAGCGGGGGGGGTGTCCTACGAGCAGTACTTC
V gene: TRBV6-1
J gene: TRBJ2-7
D gene: TRBD2
clone size: -

CDR3 protein: CASILAPLAGDNEQFF
CDR3 DNA: TGTGCCAGCATCCTAGCCCCCCTAGCGGGGGACAATGAGCAGTTCTTC
V gene: TRBV7-9
J gene: TRBJ2-1
D gene: TRBD2
clone size: -

CDR3 protein: CASSLGTGGNSQPQHF
CDR3 DNA: TGTGCCAGCAGTCTAGGGACAGGGGGAAACAGTCAGCCCCAGCATTTT
V gene: TRBV7-2
J gene: TRBJ1-5
D gene: TRBD1
clone size: -

CDR3 protein: CASSYQGTDTQYF
CDR3 DNA: TGTGCCAGCAGTTACCAGGGCACAGATACGCAGTATTTT
V gene: TRBV6-5
J gene: TRBJ2-3
D gene: -
clone size: -

CDR3 protein: CASSEQPGGLNQPQHF
CDR3 DNA: TGTGCCAGCAGTGAACAACCGGGAGGGCTGAATCAGCCCCAGCATTTT
V gene: TRBV6-1
J gene: TRBJ1-5
D gene: -
clone size: -

CDR3 protein: CASSVVGRGDTQYF
CDR3 DNA: TGTGCCAGCAGCGTAGTGGGGCGTGGAGATACGCAGTATTTT
V gene: TRBV9
J gene: TRBJ2-3
D gene: -
clone size: -

CDR3 protein: CASSLRAGVSNQPQHF
CDR3 DNA: TGTGCCAGCAGTTTACGGGCAGGGGTGAGCAATCAGCCCCAGCATTTT
V gene: TRBV28
J gene: TRBJ1-5
D gene: -
clone size: -

CDR3 protein: CASSRREETEAFF
CDR3 DNA: TGTGCCAGCAGCCGACGGGAAGAAACTGAAGCTTTCTTT
V gene: TRBV6-1
J gene: TRBJ1-1
D gene: -
clone size: -

CDR3 protein: CASSFKSFEKLFF
CDR3 DNA: TGTGCCAGCAGTTTTAAATCGTTTGAAAAACTGTTTTTT
V gene: TRBV6-5
J gene: TRBJ1-4
D gene: -
clone size: -

CDR3 protein: CASSQWTGFSEAFF
CDR3 DNA: TGCGCCAGCAGCCAATGGACAGGGTTCTCTGAAGCTTTCTTT
V gene: TRBV4-3
J gene: TRBJ1-1
D gene: TRBD1
clone size: -

CDR3 protein: CASSKGAGGYNEQFF
CDR3 DNA: TGCGCCAGCAGCAAGGGAGCGGGGGGCTACAATGAGCAGTTCTTC
V gene: TRBV5-1
J gene: TRBJ2-1
D gene: TRBD2
clone size: -

CDR3 protein: CAISDRGQGQPQHF
CDR3 DNA: TGTGCCATCAGTGACAGGGGGCAGGGTCAGCCCCAGCATTTT
V gene: TRBV10-3
J gene: TRBJ1-5
D gene: TRBD1
clone size: few

CDR3 protein: CASRDSGGYGYTF
CDR3 DNA: TGTGCCAGCAGGGATTCAGGAGGATATGGCTACACCTTC
V gene: TRBV2
J gene: TRBJ1-2
D gene: -
clone size: -

CDR3 protein: CASSSFGGHIVMNTEAFF
CDR3 DNA: TGTGCCAGCAGCTCTTTCGGAGGGCACATTGTAATGAACACTGAAGCTTTCTTT
V gene: TRBV5-6
J gene: TRBJ1-1
D gene: -
clone size: -

CDR3 protein: CASSLGLFGYEQYF
CDR3 DNA: TGTGCCAGCAGTTTGGGGCTGTTCGGGTACGAGCAGTACTTC
V gene: TRBV27
J gene: TRBJ2-7
D gene: -
clone size: -

CDR3 protein: CASSQRGIRGTEYGYTF
CDR3 DNA: TGTGCCAGCAGCCAAAGGGGTATAAGGGGGACCGAGTATGGCTACACCTTC
V gene: TRBV14
J gene: TRBJ1-2
D gene: -
clone size: -

CDR3 protein: CASRAGTEAFF
CDR3 DNA: TGCGCCAGCAGGGCAGGGACTGAAGCTTTCTTT
V gene: TRBV10-2
J gene: TRBJ1-1
D gene: -
clone size: -

CDR3 protein: CASSEVAGSSGNTIYF
CDR3 DNA: TGTGCCAGCAGTGAAGTAGCGGGCAGCTCTGGAAACACCATATATTTT
V gene: TRBV6-1
J gene: TRBJ1-3
D gene: -
clone size: once

CDR3 protein: CANSLRQGYEQYF
CDR3 DNA: TGTGCCAACAGCTTACGACAGGGTTACGAGCAGTACTTC
V gene: TRBV7-2
J gene: TRBJ2-7
D gene: TRBD1
clone size: -

CDR3 protein: CASSLTGPYEQYF
CDR3 DNA: TGTGCCAGCAGTCTTACAGGACCCTACGAGCAGTACTTC
V gene: TRBV6-6
J gene: TRBJ2-7
D gene: -
clone size: -

CDR3 protein: CASSQGLARADTQYF
CDR3 DNA: TGCGCCAGCAGCCAGGGACTAGCGAGGGCAGATACGCAGTATTTT
V gene: TRBV4-1
J gene: TRBJ2-3
D gene: TRBD2
clone size: -

CDR3 protein: CATSRGTAIPGANGLTF
CDR3 DNA: TGTGCCACCAGCAGAGGGACAGCAATCCCTGGGGCCAACGGCCTGACTTTC
V gene: TRBV15
J gene: TRBJ2-6
D gene: -
clone size: -

CDR3 protein: CASSLGGDEQFF
CDR3 DNA: TGCGCCAGCAGCCTTGGGGGGGATGAGCAGTTCTTC
V gene: TRBV4-1
J gene: TRBJ2-1
D gene: TRBD2
clone size: -

CDR3 protein: CASSTVDSRNEKLFF
CDR3 DNA: TGTGCCAGCTCGACTGTAGACAGTCGTAATGAAAAACTGTTTTTT
V gene: TRBV19
J gene: TRBJ1-4
D gene: -
clone size: -

CDR3 protein: CASSLTGASSNGYTF
CDR3 DNA: TGTGCCAGCAGCTTGACAGGGGCGAGTTCGAATGGCTACACCTTC
V gene: TRBV5-4
J gene: TRBJ1-2
D gene: TRBD1
clone size: -

CDR3 protein: CASSSPGAGELFF
CDR3 DNA: TGTGCCAGCAGTTCCCCAGGGGCCGGGGAGCTGTTTTTT
V gene: TRBV7-3
J gene: TRBJ2-2
D gene: -
clone size: -

CDR3 protein: CASRGIRGAAGELFF
CDR3 DNA: TGCGCCTCAAGGGGAATTCGGGGGGCCGCCGGGGAGCTGTTTTTT
V gene: TRBV5-1
J gene: TRBJ2-2
D gene: -
clone size: -

CDR3 protein: CASSSRSYEQYF
CDR3 DNA: TGTGCCAGCAGTTCTCGGTCCTACGAGCAGTACTTC
V gene: TRBV7-6
J gene: TRBJ2-7
D gene: -
clone size: few

CDR3 protein: CAIRDDSSYEQYF
CDR3 DNA: TGTGCCATCAGAGACGACAGCTCCTACGAGCAGTACTTC
V gene: TRBV10-3
J gene: TRBJ2-7
D gene: -
clone size: -

CDR3 protein: CASSEAGTGYYEQYF
CDR3 DNA: TGTGCCAGCAGTGAAGCGGGGACAGGATACTACGAGCAGTACTTC
V gene: TRBV6-1
J gene: TRBJ2-7
D gene: TRBD1
clone size: once

CDR3 protein: CASSQDGTGRGYGYTF
CDR3 DNA: TGTGCCAGCAGCCAGGACGGGACAGGAAGGGGCTATGGCTACACCTTC
V gene: TRBV4-2
J gene: TRBJ1-2
D gene: TRBD1
clone size: -

CDR3 protein: CASSSTGDYGYTF
CDR3 DNA: TGCGCCAGCAGCTCCACAGGGGACTATGGCTACACCTTC
V gene: TRBV5-1
J gene: TRBJ1-2
D gene: TRBD1
clone size: -

CDR3 protein: CASTEPSGAPNTGELFF
CDR3 DNA: TGTGCCAGCACCGAACCTAGCGGGGCGCCGAACACCGGGGAGCTGTTTTTT
V gene: TRBV7-9
J gene: TRBJ2-2
D gene: TRBD2
clone size: few

CDR3 protein: CASSLTGDDNQPQHF
CDR3 DNA: TGCGCCAGCAGCTTGACAGGGGACGACAATCAGCCCCAGCATTTT
V gene: TRBV5-1
J gene: TRBJ1-5
D gene: TRBD1
clone size: -

CDR3 protein: CASSFNYEQYF
CDR3 DNA: TGTGCCAGCAGCTTCAACTACGAGCAGTACTTC
V gene: TRBV5-8
J gene: TRBJ2-7
D gene: -
clone size: -

CDR3 protein: CASSSGTGGLRAQHF
CDR3 DNA: TGTGCCAGCAGCTCCGGGACAGGGGGCCTGCGAGCCCAGCATTTT
V gene: TRBV6-5
J gene: TRBJ1-5
D gene: TRBD1
clone size: once

CDR3 protein: CASILSGTAREQYF
CDR3 DNA: TGTGCCAGCATTCTATCGGGGACAGCACGCGAGCAGTACTTC
V gene: TRBV2
J gene: TRBJ2-7
D gene: TRBD1
clone size: -